Presented here are 6 T cell receptor beta chains from one specimen sequenced in a study of T-cell memory formation after mild COVID-19. TCRdb re-analysed the 5' RACE reads in MiXCR, keeping a single row per CDR3 protein. The table lists more than 450,000 distinct CDR3 sequences, approximately 19% of them singletons. Sequenced sample: PBMCs or a T cell subset sorted from them (not recorded which). These receptors were taken from an adult woman who had mild COVID-19 (a few samples of this study predate the infection). Cell type and time point are not known.

This clonotype was observed a few times. V gene TRBV5-1 combines with J gene TRBJ1-1; D is unclear. CDR1 and CDR2 (germline): SGHRS, YFSETQ. CDR3 length: 12 amino acids. Trimming cost V 2 bases and J 6 bases, with 8 bases left between them. The CDR3 here is CASSLVGSEAFF. In nucleotides, the CDR3 is TGCGCCAGCAGCTTAGTCGGGTCTGAAGCTTTCTTT. Using reference TRBV5-1 and TRBJ1-1 for the parts outside the CDR3, the full variable domain is KAGVTQTPRYLIKTRGQQVTLSCSPISGHRSVSWYQQTPGQGLQFLFEYFSETQRNKGNFPGRFSGRQFSNSRSEMNVSTLELGDSALYLCASSLVGSEAFFGQGTRLTVV.

V and J are TRBV2 and TRBJ2-2; 12 nucleotides agree with TRBD2. This CDR3 region has 17 residues. V shed 5 bases, J shed 4 bases, and the junction held 8 bases outside the gene matches. The germline V gene has CDR1 SNHLY and CDR2 FYNNEI. The chain's CDR3 is CASSPTSGRRSTGELFF. The DNA of the CDR3 is TGTGCCAGCAGTCCCACTAGCGGGAGGAGGAGCACCGGGGAGCTGTTTTTT.

This clonotype was counted ten times or more. The chain employs TRBV3-1 and TRBJ1-1; maybe TRBD1 (6 bases). V was trimmed by 2 bases and J by 2 bases, leaving 9 bases between them. The CDR3 runs 14 residues. Looked up from germline, CDR1 is LGHDT and CDR2 is YNNKEL (reference sequence). The CDR3 DNA reads as TGTGCCAGCAGCCAAACAGGGCTAAACACTGAAGCTTTCTTT. This gives the protein CASSQTGLNTEAFF. The entire variable domain, with the rest obtained from reference TRBV3-1 and TRBJ1-1, is as follows: DTAVSQTPKYLVTQMGNDKSIKCEQNLGHDTMYWYKQDSKKFLKIMFSYNNKELIINETVPNRFSPKSPDKAHLNLHINSLELGDSAVYFCASSQTGLNTEAFFGQGTRLTVV.

The sample holds a few counts of this clonotype. The chain links TRBV15 to TRBJ2-1, with D perhaps assigned TRBD1 or TRBD2 (5 bases each). Trimming removed 2 bases at V and 5 bases at J, with 10 bases between. Per the germline V gene, CDR1 is LNHNV and CDR2 is YYDKDF (reference sequence). The CDR3 has 14 amino acids. The CDR3, as DNA: TGTGCCACCAGCAGACCGGGACGAAACAATGAGCAGTTCTTC. Its protein is CATSRPGRNNEQFF.

The chain recombines TRBV20-1 with TRBJ2-1; D is perhaps TRBD1 or TRBD2 (5 bases each). The CDR3 consists of 12 residues. The germline gives CDR1 DFQATT, CDR2 SNEGSKA (reference sequence). The V end was cut by 6 bases, the J end by 9 bases, with 15 bases between. CDR3 amino acids: CSARKGAGEQFF. The CDR3 nucleotides read TGCAGTGCCAGGAAAGGGGCGGGTGAGCAGTTCTTC.

This clonotype was counted many times. This chain joins TRBV18 and TRBJ2-7, with a weak D call TRBD1 (6 bases). The CDR3 spans 13 residues. Germline lookup yields CDR1 KGHSH and CDR2 LQKENI. V lost 3 bases and J lost 3, with 9 bases in between. For the CDR3, the DNA is TGTGCCAGCTCACCTCGGGACAACTACGAGCAGTACTTC. It encodes CASSPRDNYEQYF.